The T cell receptor beta chain under discussion was sequenced for a study of blood T cell repertoires in COVID-19. Study-level information: Both acute and convalescent COVID-19 samples were obtained from the United States, Italy and Spain. From T cells, B-cell-depleted T cells, or PBMCs came the material, which was cDNA or gDNA.

Original methodology: Using reference gene primer amplification, nucleated cell counts were estimated. TCRdb keeps only in-frame clones here, not all; method: immunoSEQ multiplex PCR. D and trimming were read from the DNA, whereas the V and J calls and clone size are those reported in that table. The sample shows around 140,000 clones, roughly 86% of them seen only once. J was trimmed by 2 bases and V by 7 bases; bases with no gene match: 8. The CDR3 has 16 amino acids. In germline, CDR1 is MDHEN, CDR2 SYDVKM. What was sequenced was peripheral blood. The TCR originated in a man between 70 and 80 years old with acute or convalescent COVID-19. The chain is built from TRBV28 and TRBJ2-2, with TRBD2 matching over 9 bases. The DNA for the CDR3 is TGTGCCAGCAATTTTCTAGCGGGGATTAACACCGGGGAGCTGTTTTTT. This sequence encodes CASNFLAGINTGELFF.